The rows below give T cell receptor beta chains drawn from one sample of a study of cytomegalovirus exposure and HLA in healthy donors. Here immunoSEQ multiplex PCR was the method, and the copy in TCRdb shows in-frame clones only, minus some. The sample consists of approximately 95,000 clones, 75% to 85% of them appearing once. The source material was PBMCs. The receptor set was obtained from a young man in good health and CMV-seropositive. CDR3s include the opening cysteine and the closing phenylalanine or tryptophan. D genes are given only for firm matches. Clone size is given for some rows only: seen once, a few or many times, or a class if the clone is expanded.

J	size	D	V	CDR3	DNA
TRBJ2-7	-	TRBD1	TRBV11-1	CASSYPRQGAYEQYF	TGTGCCAGCAGCTATCCTCGACAGGGCGCCTACGAGCAGTACTTC
TRBJ2-3	-	TRBD2	TRBV19	CASSASGGPTDTQYF	TGTGCCAGTAGTGCTAGCGGGGGACCCACAGATACGCAGTATTTT
TRBJ2-1	-	TRBD2	TRBV5-4	CASSRGDPRHNEQFF	TGTGCCAGCAGCCGGGGGGACCCCCGCCACAATGAGCAGTTCTTC
TRBJ1-3	few	-	TRBV7-2	CASSFPGGGVGNTIYF	TGTGCCAGCAGCTTTCCGGGAGGAGGGGTCGGAAACACCATATATTTT
TRBJ1-5	-	-	TRBV28	CASRLRQTHQPQHF	TGTGCCAGCAGATTAAGACAGACCCATCAGCCCCAGCATTTT
TRBJ2-5	-	-	TRBV5-1	CATKEGGDKMTQYF	TGCGCCACCAAGGAGGGGGGGGATAAGATGACCCAGTACTTC
TRBJ2-3	-	TRBD2	TRBV5-1	CASSGTSGGGVTDTQYF	TGCGCCAGCAGTGGGACTAGCGGGGGGGGAGTCACAGATACGCAGTATTTT
TRBJ1-1	-	-	TRBV27	CASSLGRSTEAFF	TGTGCCAGCAGTTTAGGAAGGAGCACTGAAGCTTTCTTT
TRBJ1-1	once	-	TRBV29-1	CSVIVRGTEAFF	TGCAGCGTTATCGTCAGGGGCACTGAAGCTTTCTTT
TRBJ1-1	few	-	TRBV13	CASTQEALNTEAFF	TGTGCCAGCACCCAAGAGGCATTGAACACTGAAGCTTTCTTT
TRBJ1-2	-	-	TRBV30	CAWSPGGFGYTF	TGTGCCTGGAGTCCGGGAGGGTTCGGCTACACCTTC
TRBJ1-2	once	-	TRBV5-1	CASSLTGRGGYTF	TGCGCCAGCAGCTTAACAGGGAGGGGTGGCTACACCTTC
TRBJ2-2	-	-	TRBV6-5	CASSLTGYTGELFF	TGTGCCAGCAGTTTAACAGGGTACACCGGGGAGCTGTTTTTT
TRBJ1-4	-	-	TRBV7-9	CASSPPGTEGEKLFF	TGTGCCAGCAGCCCCCCCGGGACGGAGGGTGAAAAACTGTTTTTT
TRBJ1-2	-	TRBD1	TRBV5-1	CASSWGQGGNYGYTF	TGCGCCAGCAGCTGGGGACAGGGAGGCAACTATGGCTACACCTTC
TRBJ2-6	-	TRBD1	TRBV28	CASSAGTGWSGANVLTF	TGTGCCAGCAGCGCCGGGACAGGGTGGTCTGGGGCCAACGTCCTGACTTTC
TRBJ1-1	-	TRBD1	TRBV6-1	CASSPDRSTEAFF	TGTGCCAGCAGTCCGGACAGGTCCACTGAAGCTTTCTTT
TRBJ2-5	-	TRBD1	TRBV5-1	CASMIQGGETQYF	TGCGCCAGCATGATACAGGGGGGAGAGACCCAGTACTTC
TRBJ1-5	once	-	TRBV21-1	CASSKVSTGTGKKSNQPQHF	TGTGCCAGCAGCAAAGTTAGCACCGGGACAGGGAAGAAAAGCAATCAGCCCCAGCATTTT
TRBJ2-7	-	-	TRBV2	CASSPGDYEQYF	TGTGCCAGCAGTCCAGGGGATTACGAGCAGTACTTC
TRBJ1-1	-	TRBD1	TRBV4-1	CASSQRDRGPNTEAFF	TGCGCCAGCAGCCAACGGGACAGGGGGCCGAACACTGAAGCTTTCTTT
TRBJ1-4	once	-	TRBV19	CASSMVPGGKLFF	TGTGCCAGTAGTATGGTGCCGGGAGGGAAACTGTTTTTT
TRBJ2-1	few	-	TRBV7-2	CASSLGVNGNNEQFF	TGTGCCAGCAGCTTAGGGGTAAACGGGAACAATGAGCAGTTCTTC
TRBJ1-5	-	-	TRBV28	CASTQARQPQHF	TGTGCCAGTACACAAGCGAGGCAGCCCCAGCATTTT
TRBJ1-2	-	-	TRBV20-1	CSASPNYGYTF	TGCAGTGCTAGCCCAAACTATGGCTACACCTTC
TRBJ2-7	-	TRBD1	TRBV27	CATDLSGTGGPYEQYF	TGTGCCACCGACCTCTCCGGGACAGGGGGCCCCTACGAGCAGTACTTC
TRBJ2-3	-	-	TRBV10-3	CAISEGGGTDTQYF	TGTGCCATCAGTGAGGGCGGGGGCACAGATACGCAGTATTTT
TRBJ2-5	-	TRBD2	TRBV30	CAWNSGGSPQETQYF	TGTGCCTGGAATAGCGGGGGGAGCCCCCAAGAGACCCAGTACTTC
TRBJ1-1	-	-	TRBV4-1	CASSQGHERGDTEAFF	TGCGCCAGCAGCCAAGGTCACGAACGGGGGGACACTGAAGCTTTCTTT
TRBJ1-5	-	TRBD1	TRBV9	CASSARQGGQPQHF	TGTGCCAGCAGCGCCCGACAGGGAGGTCAGCCCCAGCATTTT
TRBJ1-6	-	-	TRBV6-1	CASSEVGRNSPLHF	TGTGCCAGCAGTGAAGTGGGGAGGAATTCACCCCTCCACTTT
TRBJ2-1	-	-	TRBV5-1	CASSLDYQGGNEQFF	TGCGCCAGCAGCTTGGATTATCAGGGTGGCAATGAGCAGTTCTTC
TRBJ1-2	-	-	TRBV5-4	CATRGGTGYGYTF	TGTGCCACCAGAGGAGGGACGGGCTATGGCTACACCTTC